The entry that follows covers one T cell receptor (beta chain) sequence. Its matching antigen is unknown. The sample is drawn from a study of graft-versus-host responses after intestinal transplantation. About the research overall: The whole recipient group had anti-thymocyte globulin induction followed by tacrolimus and steroids for roughly 3 years.

The V and J ends lost 8 bases and 0 bases, in that order; junction bases with no gene match: 6. This CDR3 spans 15 amino acids. CDR1 MDHEN and CDR2 SYDVKM come from the germline V gene. TCRdb keeps only in-frame clones here, not all; method: immunoSEQ multiplex PCR. The sample lists about 110,000 clones; roughly nine tenths were seen once. Study-level results: After transplant, early declines in HvG clones were associated with peak levels of circulating GvH clones.

The specimen comprised unstimulated CD4+ T cells sorted from spleen or lymph node cells, sampled before transplant. The clonotype comes from a human donor who was the organ donor for an intestinal transplant. The chain links TRBV28 to TRBJ2-3; TRBD2 matches at 9 bases. For the CDR3, the DNA is TGTGCCAGCCGAGGGGCGGGGGGGAGCACAGATACGCAGTATTTT. Translated, it gives CASRGAGGSTDTQYF.